A single sample gave rise to the 11 T cell receptor beta chains below, sequenced in a study of spatial heterogeneity in lung cancer. Via MiXCR, TCRdb re-called the 5' RACE reads, giving one row per CDR3 protein. The table shows about 9,800 distinct CDR3 sequences, with about 54% occurring only once. Antigens of these TCRs are unknown. Time point: sample taken at primary tumor resection. Broader study findings: Tumor mutation counts were tracked by expanded intratumoral alpha and beta TCR counts.

The source was lung tumor tissue, collected at surgery. The receptor source for this set is a female donor with early-stage non-small cell lung cancer.

In this sample, this clonotype turned up a few times. The chain recombines TRBV5-1 with TRBJ2-7; no definite D call. This CDR3 is built from 12 residues. V lost 3 bases and J 0 bases, leaving 4 bases between the germline ends. Germline CDR1 and CDR2: SGHRS and YFSETQ. CDR3 in amino acids: CASSSGSYEQYF. Written as DNA, the CDR3 is TGCGCCAGCAGCTCAGGCTCCTACGAGCAGTACTTC.

The V gene is TRBV20-1, the J gene TRBJ2-1; no definite D call. The germline V and J ends were trimmed by 4 bases and 9 bases, with 13 bases remaining between them. CDR1 is DFQATT, CDR2 SNEGSKA, per germline (reference sequence). The CDR3 contains 12 residues. The CDR3 nucleotides read TGCAGTGCTATAGAAGGGATCGGTGAGCAGTTCTTC. Translation gives CSAIEGIGEQFF.

The chain recombines TRBV14 with TRBJ2-7; 7 nucleotides match TRBD2. The trim removed 4 bases at V and 0 bases at J, leaving 6 bases unmatched. The CDR3 is made up of 15 amino acids. CDR1 is SGHDN, CDR2 FVKESK, per germline. The CDR3 loop is CASSPLRGDSYEQYF. CDR3 sequence (DNA): TGTGCCAGCAGCCCCCTTCGGGGGGACTCCTACGAGCAGTACTTC. Based on the CDR3 plus reference TRBV14 and TRBJ2-7, the full variable domain is EAGVTQFPSHSVIEKGQTVTLRCDPISGHDNLYWYRRVMGKEIKFLLHFVKESKQDESGMPNNRFLAERTGGTYSTLKVQPAELEDSGVYFCASSPLRGDSYEQYFGPGTRLTVT.

The rearrangement uses TRBV6-5 and TRBJ2-1; no clear D gene. V shed 6 bases and J shed 6 bases, with 12 bases lying between them. The CDR3 runs 13 residues. CDR1 and CDR2 from the germline V gene are MNHEY and SVGAGI. The CDR3 loop reads CASSHLRSNEQFF. The DNA for the CDR3 is TGTGCCAGCAGCCACCTTAGGTCCAATGAGCAGTTCTTC.

The rearrangement joins TRBV2 to TRBJ1-5; perhaps TRBD1 as D (6 bases). The V gene lost 4 bases and the J gene lost 2 bases, with 12 bases spanning the gap. The germline V gene encodes CDR1 SNHLY and CDR2 FYNNEI. The CDR3 is made up of 15 amino acids. In nucleotides, the CDR3 is TGTGCCAGCAGTGGGGGGGCTTTCGGCAATCAGCCCCAGCATTTT. Encoded protein: CASSGGAFGNQPQHF.

The V call is TRBV7-2, the J call TRBJ2-7; 8 nucleotides line up with TRBD2. This CDR3 has 14 residues. Germline-derived CDR1 and CDR2 are SGHTA and FQGNSA. After removal of 6 bases from V and 2 bases from J, the junction contained 6 bases not matched to a gene. The CDR3 nucleotides are TGTGCCAGCAGTAAGAGCGGGGGCCCCTACGAGCAGTACTTC. This encodes CASSKSGGPYEQYF.

This clonotype appeared a few times. The chain has TRBV4-2 and TRBJ2-7, with 12 bases matching TRBD2. The CDR3 has 16 residues. The germline gives CDR1 LGHNA, CDR2 YNFKEQ. Trimming removed 4 bases from V and 2 bases from J; junction bases left unmatched: 6. The CDR3 here is CASSRGLAGITYEQYF. The DNA of the CDR3 is TGTGCCAGCAGCCGAGGACTAGCGGGGATTACCTACGAGCAGTACTTC.

This clonotype was seen once. This chain links TRBV30 with TRBJ1-1; the D gene is possibly TRBD1 (6 bases). Germline V CDR1 and CDR2: GTSNPN, SVGIG (reference sequence). The CDR3 is 12 residues long. Between the trimmed V and J ends, which lost 5 bases and 5 bases, there was a span of 12 bases. The DNA of the CDR3 is TGTGCCTGGGGTTTCCAGGGGACTGAAGCTTTCTTT. Encoded protein: CAWGFQGTEAFF.

V gene TRBV20-1 combines with J gene TRBJ2-3; tentative D call: TRBD1 (5 bases). Germline V gene lookup returns CDR1 DFQATT and CDR2 SNEGSKA (reference sequence). The CDR3 is 15 amino acids. V was pared by 6 bases and J by 2 bases, with 18 bases between. Here the CDR3 reads CSAQGRSGPTDTQYF. As DNA, the CDR3 is TGCAGTGCCCAGGGCCGGTCCGGGCCCACAGATACGCAGTATTTT.

The V call is TRBV4-1, the J call TRBJ2-3; no clear D. V lost 0 bases and J lost 2, with 15 bases in between. The CDR3 is 17 amino acids. Germline CDR1 and CDR2: MGHRA and YSYEKL. In nucleotides, the CDR3 is TGCGCCAGCAGCCAAGATTCCGTACGCGGAACCACAGATACGCAGTATTTT. Translated, it gives CASSQDSVRGTTDTQYF.

The chain is built from TRBV20-1 and TRBJ2-2; the D gene could be TRBD1 or TRBD2 (5 bases each). Germline CDR1 reads DFQATT; CDR2 reads SNEGSKA (reference sequence). Between the trimmed V and J ends, which lost 0 bases and 1 base, there was a span of 9 bases. The CDR3 spans 15 residues. The CDR3 DNA sequence: TGCAGTGCTAGAGATGGGACCAGGAACACCGGGGAGCTGTTTTTT. Translated: CSARDGTRNTGELFF.